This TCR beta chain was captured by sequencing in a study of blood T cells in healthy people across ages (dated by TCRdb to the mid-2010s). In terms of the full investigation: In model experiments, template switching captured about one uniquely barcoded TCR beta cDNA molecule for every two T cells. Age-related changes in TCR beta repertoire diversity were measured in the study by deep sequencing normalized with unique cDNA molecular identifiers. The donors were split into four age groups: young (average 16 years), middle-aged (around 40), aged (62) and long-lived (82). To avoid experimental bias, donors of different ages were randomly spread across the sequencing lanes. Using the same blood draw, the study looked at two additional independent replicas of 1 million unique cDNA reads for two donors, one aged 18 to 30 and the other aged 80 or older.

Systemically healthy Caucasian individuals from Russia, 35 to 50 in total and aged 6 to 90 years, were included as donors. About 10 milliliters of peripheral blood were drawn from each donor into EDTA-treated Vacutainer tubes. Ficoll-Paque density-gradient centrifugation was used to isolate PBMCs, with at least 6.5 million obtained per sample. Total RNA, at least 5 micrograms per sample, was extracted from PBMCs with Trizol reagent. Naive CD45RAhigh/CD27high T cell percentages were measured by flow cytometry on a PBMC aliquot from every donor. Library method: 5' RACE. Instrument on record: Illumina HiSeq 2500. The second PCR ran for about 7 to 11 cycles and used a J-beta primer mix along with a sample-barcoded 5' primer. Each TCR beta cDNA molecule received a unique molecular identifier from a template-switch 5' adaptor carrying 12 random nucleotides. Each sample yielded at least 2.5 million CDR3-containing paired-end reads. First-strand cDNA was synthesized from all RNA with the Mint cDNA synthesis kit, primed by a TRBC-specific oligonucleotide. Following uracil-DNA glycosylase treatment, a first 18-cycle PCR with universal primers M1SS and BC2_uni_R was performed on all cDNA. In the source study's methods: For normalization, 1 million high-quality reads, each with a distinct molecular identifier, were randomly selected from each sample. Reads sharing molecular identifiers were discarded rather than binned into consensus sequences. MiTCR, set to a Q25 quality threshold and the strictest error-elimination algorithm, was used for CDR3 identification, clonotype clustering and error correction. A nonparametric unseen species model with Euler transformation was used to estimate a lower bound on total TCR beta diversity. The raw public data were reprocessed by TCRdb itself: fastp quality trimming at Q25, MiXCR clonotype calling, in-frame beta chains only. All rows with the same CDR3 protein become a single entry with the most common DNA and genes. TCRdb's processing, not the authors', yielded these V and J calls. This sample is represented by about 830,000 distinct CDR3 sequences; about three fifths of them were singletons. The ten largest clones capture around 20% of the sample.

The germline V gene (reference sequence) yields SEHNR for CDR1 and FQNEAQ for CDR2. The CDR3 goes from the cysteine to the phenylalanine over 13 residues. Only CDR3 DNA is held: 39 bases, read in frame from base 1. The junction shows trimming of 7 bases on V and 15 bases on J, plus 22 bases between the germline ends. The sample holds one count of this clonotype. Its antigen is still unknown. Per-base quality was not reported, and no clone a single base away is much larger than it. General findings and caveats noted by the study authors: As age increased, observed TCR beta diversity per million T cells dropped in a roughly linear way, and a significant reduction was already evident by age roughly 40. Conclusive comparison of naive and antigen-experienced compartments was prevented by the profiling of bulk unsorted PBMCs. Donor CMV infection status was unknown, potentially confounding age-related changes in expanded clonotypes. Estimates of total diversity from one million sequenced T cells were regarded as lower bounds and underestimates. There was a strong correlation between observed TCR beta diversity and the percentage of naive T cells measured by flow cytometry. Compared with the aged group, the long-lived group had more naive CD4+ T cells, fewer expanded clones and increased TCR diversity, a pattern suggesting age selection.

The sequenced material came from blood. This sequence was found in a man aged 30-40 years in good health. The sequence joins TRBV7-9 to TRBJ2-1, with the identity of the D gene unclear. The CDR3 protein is CASNRVGSSGGFF. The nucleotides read TGTGCCAGCAATCGAGTCGGTAGTAGTGGTGGGTTCTTC.